This T cell receptor (beta chain) was obtained from a study of read filtering for tumor transcriptome and immune sequencing. Study overall: Roughly 8 patients were R-ISS I, approximately 15 were R-ISS II, about seven were R-ISS III. Transcriptome libraries were built from DNase-treated RNA. Findings of the study overall: Even smaller IR-seq throughput identified most shared clonotypes. Dropping single-read clonotypes raised IR-seq and RNA-seq shared-clonotype correlation.

A note on this clonotype: What it recognizes is unknown. Its ends do not fully match the called genes, so a read error is possible.

From 400 to 450 ng of RNA, a library with molecular barcoded alpha/delta and beta/gamma adaptors was made. TCRdb reprocessed the reads via MiXCR and lists one record per CDR3 protein. The top ten clones hold about a tenth of a sample with around 65,000 distinct CDR3 sequences, around 19% of them seen once. The germline CDR1 and CDR2 sequences are SGHRS and YFSETQ. The CDR3 runs to 13 residues. The sequenced sample was a population of CD138-negative cells sorted from bone marrow. The chain has TRBV5-1 and TRBJ1-2; tentatively, D is TRBD1 (5 bases). The sequence was collected from a donor aged 40 or over with multiple myeloma. The CDR3 region is CVSSPDSDYDYTF. CDR3 nucleotide sequence: TGCGTCAGCAGTCCAGACAGTGACTATGACTACACCTTC. The full variable domain, completed using reference TRBV5-1 and TRBJ1-2, is KAGVTQTPRYLIKTRGQQVTLSCSPISGHRSVSWYQQTPGQGLQFLFEYFSETQRNKGNFPGRFSGRQFSNSRSEMNVSTLELGDSALYLCVSSPDSDYDYTFGSGTRLTVV.